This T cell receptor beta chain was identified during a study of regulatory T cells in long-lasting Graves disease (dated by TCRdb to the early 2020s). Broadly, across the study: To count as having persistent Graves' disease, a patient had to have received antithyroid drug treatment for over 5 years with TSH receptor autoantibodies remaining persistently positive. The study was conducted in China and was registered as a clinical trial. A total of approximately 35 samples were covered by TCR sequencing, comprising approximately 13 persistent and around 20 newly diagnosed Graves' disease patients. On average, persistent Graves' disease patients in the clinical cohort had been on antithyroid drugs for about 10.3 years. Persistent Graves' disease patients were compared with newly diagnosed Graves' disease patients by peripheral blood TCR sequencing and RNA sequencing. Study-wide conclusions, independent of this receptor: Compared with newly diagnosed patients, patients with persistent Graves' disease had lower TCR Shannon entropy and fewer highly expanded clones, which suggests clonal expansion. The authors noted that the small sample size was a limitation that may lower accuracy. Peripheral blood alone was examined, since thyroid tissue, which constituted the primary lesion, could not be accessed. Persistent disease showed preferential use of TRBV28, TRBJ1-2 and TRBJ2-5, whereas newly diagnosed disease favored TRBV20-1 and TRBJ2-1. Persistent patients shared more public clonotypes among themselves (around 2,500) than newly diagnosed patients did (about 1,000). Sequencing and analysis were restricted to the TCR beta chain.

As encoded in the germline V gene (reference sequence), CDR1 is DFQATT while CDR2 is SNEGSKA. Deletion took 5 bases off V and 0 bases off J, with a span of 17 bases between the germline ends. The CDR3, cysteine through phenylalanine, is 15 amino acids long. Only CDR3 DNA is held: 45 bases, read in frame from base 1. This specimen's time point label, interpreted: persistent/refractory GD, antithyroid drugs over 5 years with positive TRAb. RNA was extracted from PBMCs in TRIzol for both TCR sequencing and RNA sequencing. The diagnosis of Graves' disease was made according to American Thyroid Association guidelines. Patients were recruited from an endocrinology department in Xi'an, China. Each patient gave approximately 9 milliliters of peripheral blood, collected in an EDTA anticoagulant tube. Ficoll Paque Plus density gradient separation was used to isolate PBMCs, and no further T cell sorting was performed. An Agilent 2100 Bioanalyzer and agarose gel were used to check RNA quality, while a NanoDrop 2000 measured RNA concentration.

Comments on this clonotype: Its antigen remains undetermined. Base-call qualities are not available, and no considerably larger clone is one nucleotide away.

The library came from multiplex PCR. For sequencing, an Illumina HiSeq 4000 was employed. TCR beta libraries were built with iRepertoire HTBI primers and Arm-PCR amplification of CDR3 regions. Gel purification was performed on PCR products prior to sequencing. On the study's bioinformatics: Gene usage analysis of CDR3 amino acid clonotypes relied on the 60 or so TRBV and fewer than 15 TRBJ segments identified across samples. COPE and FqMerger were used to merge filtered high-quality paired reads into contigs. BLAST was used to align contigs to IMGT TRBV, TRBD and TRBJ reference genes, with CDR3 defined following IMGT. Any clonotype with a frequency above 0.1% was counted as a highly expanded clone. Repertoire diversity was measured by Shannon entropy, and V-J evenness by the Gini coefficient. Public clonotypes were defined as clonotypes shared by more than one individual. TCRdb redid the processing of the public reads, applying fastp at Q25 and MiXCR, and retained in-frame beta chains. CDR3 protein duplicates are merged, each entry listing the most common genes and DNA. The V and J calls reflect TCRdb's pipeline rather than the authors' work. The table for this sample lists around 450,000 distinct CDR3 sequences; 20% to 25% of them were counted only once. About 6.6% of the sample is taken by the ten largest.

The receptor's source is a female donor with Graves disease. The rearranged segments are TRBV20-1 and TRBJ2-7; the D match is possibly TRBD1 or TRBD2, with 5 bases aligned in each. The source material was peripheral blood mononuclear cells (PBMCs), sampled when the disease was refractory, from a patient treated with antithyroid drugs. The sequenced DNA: TGCAGTGCTCAGAGAGGGTGGGGGAGCTCCTACGAGCAGTACTTC. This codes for CSAQRGWGSSYEQYF.